These 30 T cell receptor beta chains came from one sample sequenced in a study of T cells after yellow fever vaccination (dated by TCRdb to the late 2010s). To prepare the library, 5' RACE was applied. TCRdb shows the sequencer as Illumina HiSeq 2500. TCRdb reworked the public reads: Q25 trimming with fastp, MiXCR clone assembly, productive beta chains retained. Rows merge per CDR3 protein into single entries with the most common DNA and genes. The sample contains about 130,000 distinct CDR3 sequences, just over 6.5% of them found a single time. The ten largest account for under 0.7% of the sample. The treatment or condition label for this specimen denotes: live attenuated yellow fever vaccine strain. The source was CD4+ T cells sorted from PBMCs, collected 10 days after the yellow fever booster vaccination. These receptors were taken from a man under 40 who received the YFV17D yellow fever vaccine.

This clonotype was picked up many times. The gene calls are TRBV20-1 and TRBJ2-7; TRBD2 might be the D (7 bases). The V end was cut by 4 bases, the J end by 5 bases, with 18 bases between. Germline V gives CDR1 DFQATT, CDR2 SNEGSKA (reference sequence). The CDR3 sequence is 14 residues long. In DNA, the CDR3 is TGCAGTGCTAAATTGATCCGGGGGGCGCACGAGCAGTACTTC. It specifies CSAKLIRGAHEQYF.

This clonotype was detected ten times or more. This rearrangement joins TRBV6-5 to TRBJ2-1; perhaps TRBD2 as D (6 bases). This CDR3 contains 16 residues. Germline V gives CDR1 MNHEY, CDR2 SVGAGI. V shed 4 bases and J shed 7 bases, with 20 bases lying between them. The CDR3 DNA sequence: TGTGCCAGCAGTTCCCCAGTGGCGGGACGGGTGAATGAGCAGTTCTTC. Encoded protein: CASSSPVAGRVNEQFF.

Worth noting for this clonotype: A much larger clone lies a single base off, so this may be a read error. The chain joins TRBV7-9 to TRBJ2-7; no clear D gene. From germline, CDR1 is SEHNR and CDR2 FQNEAQ (reference sequence). The length of the CDR3 is 11 residues. The CDR3 here is CAISINREQYF. As DNA, the CDR3 is TGTGCCATCAGCATAAATCGAGAGCAGTACTTC.

This clonotype was recorded at least ten times. This chain uses TRBV7-8 with TRBJ2-1; possibly TRBD2 for D (6 bases). Germline values: CDR1 SGHVS, CDR2 FQNEAQ. The V and J ends lost 6 bases and 2 bases respectively, with 17 bases between them. CDR3 size: 16 residues. CDR3 sequence: CASSSSPGVAYNEQFF. CDR3 sequence (DNA): TGTGCCAGCAGTTCCTCTCCGGGGGTGGCCTACAATGAGCAGTTCTTC. The full variable domain, its missing parts supplied by reference TRBV7-8 and TRBJ2-1, is GAGVSQSPRYKVAKRGQDVALRCDPISGHVSLFWYQQALGQGPEFLTYFQNEAQLDKSGLPSDRFFAERPEGSVSTLKIQRTQQEDSAVYLCASSSSPGVAYNEQFFGPGTRLTVL.

This clonotype showed up just a few times. The genes are TRBV29-1 and TRBJ2-4; D is uncertain. The germline gives CDR1 SQVTM, CDR2 ANQGSEA. CDR3 length: 13 residues. The germline V and J ends were trimmed by 2 bases and 1 base, with 6 bases remaining between them. CDR3 sequence (DNA): TGCAGCGTTGAATATGGGGCCAAAAACATTCAGTACTTC. This gives the protein CSVEYGAKNIQYF. Looking up the rest from reference TRBV29-1 and TRBJ2-4 gives the full variable domain: SAVISQKPSRDICQRGTSLTIQCQVDSQVTMMFWYRQQPGQSLTLIATANQGSEATYESGFVIDKFPISRPNLTFSTLTVSNMSPEDSSIYLCSVEYGAKNIQYFGAGTRLSVL.

This clonotype has more than one count but fewer than ten. V and J are TRBV24-1 and TRBJ2-3; a possible D gene is TRBD2 (6 bases). Germline CDR1 reads KGHDR; CDR2 reads SFDVKD. The germline V and J ends were trimmed by 7 bases and 2 bases, with 27 bases remaining between them. The CDR3 loop spans 19 amino acids. CDR3 in amino acids: CATSRQRTPRGGATDTQYF. CDR3 DNA sequence: TGTGCCACCAGCCGCCAACGGACCCCGAGAGGAGGGGCCACAGATACGCAGTATTTT.

Ten or more counts support this clonotype. This chain connects TRBV15 to TRBJ2-3, with D perhaps assigned TRBD1 or TRBD2 (6 bases each). Germline values: CDR1 LNHNV, CDR2 YYDKDF (reference sequence). The CDR3 runs to 14 residues. The V gene lost 6 bases and the J gene lost 2 bases, with 12 bases spanning the gap. The CDR3 bases are TGTGCCACCAGGCGGGACATTTCCACAGATACGCAGTATTTT. Translated, it gives CATRRDISTDTQYF. The variable domain in full, with the rest retrieved from reference TRBV15 and TRBJ2-3, is DAMVIQNPRYQVTQFGKPVTLSCSQTLNHNVMYWYQQKSSQAPKLLFHYYDKDFNNEADTPDNFQSRRPNTSFCFLDIRSPGLGDTAMYLCATRRDISTDTQYFGPGTRLTVL.

The chain combines TRBV14 with TRBJ1-6; no definite D call. Germline lookup yields CDR1 SGHDN and CDR2 FVKESK. Trimming took off 3 bases at V and 10 bases at J, with 7 bases between the two ends. The CDR3 has 12 residues. The CDR3 sequence: CASSHPPSPLHF. The CDR3 DNA reads TGTGCCAGCAGCCATCCCCCCTCACCCCTCCACTTT.

In its sample, this clonotype was seen many times. The CDR3 reads CASSLAVASGFDTQYF. CDR3 nucleotides: TGCGCCAGCAGCTTGGCCGTCGCTAGCGGGTTTGATACGCAGTATTTT. This sequence joins TRBV5-1 and TRBJ2-3; the match to TRBD2 covers 8 bases. Germline loops: CDR1 SGHRS, CDR2 YFSETQ. The CDR3 extends over 16 amino acids. V was pared by 0 bases and J by 6 bases, with 9 bases of the junction left unmatched.

Many counts were recorded for this clonotype. The V call is TRBV5-1, the J call TRBJ2-3; D ambiguous. The CDR3 length is 14 residues. V was clipped by 0 bases and J by 4 bases, with 9 bases between them. Looked up from germline, CDR1 is SGHRS and CDR2 is YFSETQ. The CDR3 loop is CASSLDAVADTQYF. CDR3 sequence (DNA): TGCGCCAGCAGCTTGGATGCGGTTGCAGATACGCAGTATTTT. Full variable domain (outside the CDR3, taken from reference TRBV5-1 and TRBJ2-3): KAGVTQTPRYLIKTRGQQVTLSCSPISGHRSVSWYQQTPGQGLQFLFEYFSETQRNKGNFPGRFSGRQFSNSRSEMNVSTLELGDSALYLCASSLDAVADTQYFGPGTRLTVL.

This clonotype was counted many times. This chain links TRBV7-9 with TRBJ2-7; perhaps TRBD1 as D (6 bases). Germline V gives CDR1 SEHNR, CDR2 FQNEAQ (reference sequence). The length of the CDR3 is 14 residues. The V end lost 4 bases, the J end lost 0 bases, and 10 bases lay between the germline ends. CDR3 sequence reads: CASSSTDSSYEQYF. The DNA of the CDR3 is TGTGCCAGCAGCTCCACGGACAGCTCCTACGAGCAGTACTTC.

This clonotype turned up a few times. V is TRBV5-4 and J is TRBJ2-5; TRBD2 might be the D (6 bases). Germline loops: CDR1 SGHNT, CDR2 YYREEE (reference sequence). V lost 6 bases and J 2 bases, leaving 11 bases between the germline ends. The length of the CDR3 is 13 residues. CDR3 in amino acids: CASKRVPQETQYF. The CDR3 DNA follows: TGTGCCAGCAAGCGGGTACCTCAAGAGACCCAGTACTTC.

This clonotype was seen repeatedly, ten times or more. The rearrangement uses TRBV12-3 or TRBV12-4 and TRBJ1-6; D gene ambiguous. Trimming removed 1 base at V and 7 bases at J, with 11 bases between. CDR3 length: 15 amino acids. This CDR3 is CASSLGYSPNSPLHF. The CDR3 region has the DNA TGTGCCAGCAGTTTAGGGTACAGCCCAAATTCACCCCTCCACTTT.

V is TRBV7-2 and J is TRBJ2-1; no firm D call. Trimming took off 9 bases at V and 1 base at J, with 22 bases between the two ends. The length of the CDR3 is 17 residues. In germline, CDR1 is SGHTA, CDR2 FQGNSA. The CDR3 DNA sequence: TGTGCCAGTATCGGGTACCATAAAACGAAGTCCTACAATGAGCAGTTCTTC. This sequence encodes CASIGYHKTKSYNEQFF.

This clonotype came up many times. The gene calls are TRBV5-6 and TRBJ2-1, with D tentatively TRBD1 (5 bases). CDR1 and CDR2 from the germline V gene are SGHDT and YYEEEE. This CDR3 contains 15 residues. The V end was cut by 4 bases, the J end by 0 bases, with 11 bases between. CDR3 bases: TGTGCCAGCAGCCCGGACATGTCCTCCTACAATGAGCAGTTCTTC. This encodes CASSPDMSSYNEQFF.

This clonotype was observed many times. This chain links TRBV20-1 with TRBJ1-4; maybe TRBD1 (6 bases). The CDR3 spans 13 residues. Per the germline V gene, CDR1 is DFQATT and CDR2 is SNEGSKA (reference sequence). V shed 4 bases and J shed 2 bases, with 8 bases lying between them. The CDR3 sequence is CSAIGQTNEKLFF. The CDR3 DNA reads as TGCAGTGCTATCGGACAGACTAATGAAAAACTGTTTTTT.

This clonotype was picked up many times. This chain links TRBV12-3 or TRBV12-4 with TRBJ2-1, with D possibly TRBD1 on 6 matching bases. Between the trimmed V and J ends, which lost 4 bases and 3 bases, there was a span of 13 bases. The CDR3 runs to 15 residues. CDR3 sequence: CASSWGRGSYNEQFF. The CDR3 nucleotides read TGTGCCAGCAGTTGGGGTAGGGGGAGCTACAATGAGCAGTTCTTC.

This clonotype was detected a few times. The rearrangement uses TRBV6-5 and TRBJ1-5; D is ambiguous. CDR3 size: 13 residues. Per the germline V gene, CDR1 is MNHEY and CDR2 is SVGAGI. The V gene lost 0 bases and the J gene lost 5 bases, with 5 bases spanning the gap. The CDR3 DNA sequence: TGTGCCAGCAGTTACTCGATGGATCAGCCCCAGCATTTT. Amino acid sequence: CASSYSMDQPQHF.

This clonotype came up many times. This chain links TRBV6-5 with TRBJ2-7; 7 bases are a match to TRBD2. Germline CDR1 MNHEY, CDR2 SVGAGI. Trimming removed 6 bases from V and 3 bases from J; junction bases left unmatched: 2. The CDR3 extends over 12 amino acids. The CDR3 loop is CASSGGSYEQYF. In DNA, the CDR3 is TGTGCCAGCAGCGGGGGGAGCTACGAGCAGTACTTC.

This clonotype came up many times. The gene calls are TRBV4-3 and TRBJ2-3; D remains unclear. The CDR3 spans 15 residues. V lost 0 bases, J lost 3 bases, and 10 bases lay in between. Germline assignment: CDR1 LGHNA and CDR2 YSLEER. The CDR3 sequence: CASSQDLSRTDTQYF. The CDR3 region has the DNA TGCGCCAGCAGCCAAGATTTGAGTCGTACAGATACGCAGTATTTT.

There are many counts of this clonotype. The rearrangement uses TRBV7-9 and TRBJ2-5; TRBD1 is a possible D gene (6 bases). V shed 2 bases and J shed 1 base, with 8 bases lying between them. The CDR3 runs to 14 residues. Germline loops: CDR1 SEHNR, CDR2 FQNEAQ (reference sequence). In nucleotides, the CDR3 is TGTGCCAGCAGCTTAAAGACAGGCCAAGAGACCCAGTACTTC. This gives the protein CASSLKTGQETQYF.

The J gene is TRBJ2-3, the V gene TRBV18, with D maybe TRBD1 (6 bases). CDR3 length equals 16 residues. Trimming removed 2 bases from V and 8 bases from J, with 20 bases in between. Germline-derived CDR1 and CDR2 are KGHSH and LQKENI. CDR3 DNA sequence: TGTGCCAGCTCACCAGGGGTTGGGACACTAGGCCGTACGCAGTATTTT. It translates to CASSPGVGTLGRTQYF.

The sample holds many counts of this clonotype. The chain uses TRBV9 and TRBJ2-3; 10 bases agree with TRBD2. J lost 10 bases, V lost 0 bases, and 8 bases had no gene match. The CDR3 totals 15 residues. The germline gives CDR1 SGDLS, CDR2 YYNGEE. In DNA, the CDR3 is TGTGCCAGCAGCGTAGAAGGGACTAGCGCGATTCCGCAGTATTTT. It encodes CASSVEGTSAIPQYF.

This clonotype has more than one count but fewer than ten. This sequence joins TRBV5-5 and TRBJ2-5; D might be TRBD1 (5 bases). V was shortened by 0 bases and J by 5 bases, with 17 bases between the two germline ends. Germline V gene data show CDR1 as SGHKS and CDR2 as YYEKEE (reference sequence). The CDR3 has 16 residues. The CDR3 nucleotides read TGTGCCAGCAGCTTGGGCAGGGCCACTATCTGGGAGACCCAGTACTTC. Translated: CASSLGRATIWETQYF. Supplemented by reference TRBV5-5 and TRBJ2-5, the full variable domain reads DAGVTQSPTHLIKTRGQQVTLRCSPISGHKSVSWYQQVLGQGPQFIFQYYEKEERGRGNFPDRFSARQFPNYSSELNVNALLLGDSALYLCASSLGRATIWETQYFGPGTRLLVL.

In this sample, this clonotype turned up a few times. The rearrangement links TRBV5-8 to TRBJ1-1; unclear D gene. The germline gives CDR1 SGHTS, CDR2 YDEGEE. The V and J ends lost 7 bases and 5 bases respectively, with 9 bases between them. The CDR3 sequence is 11 residues long. CDR3 nucleotide sequence: TGTGCCAGCCTCAGGTTGACTGAAGCTTTCTTT. Residues: CASLRLTEAFF.

This clonotype occurred a few times. The chain joins TRBV18 to TRBJ1-2, with D uncertain. The CDR3 runs to 16 residues. The germline V gene has CDR1 KGHSH and CDR2 LQKENI. V lost 2 bases, J lost 0 bases, and 13 bases lay in between. CDR3 coding DNA: TGTGCCAGCTCACCATCTACTTTGGCGACTAACTATGGCTACACCTTC. Protein sequence: CASSPSTLATNYGYTF.

This clonotype was counted at least ten times. The chain employs TRBV5-1 and TRBJ2-6, with no clear D. Germline V CDR1 and CDR2: SGHRS, YFSETQ. The CDR3 totals 14 residues. V dropped 1 base and J dropped 3 bases, with 5 bases sitting between them. The CDR3 spells CASSLWSGANVLTF. In DNA, the CDR3 is TGCGCCAGCAGCTTGTGGAGTGGGGCCAACGTCCTGACTTTC.

The table lists this clonotype with many counts. This chain links TRBV7-2 with TRBJ2-5; D ambiguous. This CDR3 comprises 15 residues. Germline loops: CDR1 SGHTA, CDR2 FQGNSA. With 1 base removed from V and 2 bases from J, the gap between germline ends came to 11 bases. In DNA, the CDR3 is TGTGCCAGCAGCTTAGGGGCCTCGACGCAAGAGACCCAGTACTTC. This codes for CASSLGASTQETQYF.

This clonotype was recorded at least ten times. The chain recombines TRBV7-3 with TRBJ2-6; D gene uncertain. CDR1 and CDR2 (germline): SGHTA, FQGTGA. CDR3 size: 16 residues. Trimming stripped 1 base from V and 0 bases from J, with 7 bases between. The CDR3 region is CASSLSSSSGANVLTF. The CDR3 coding sequence is TGTGCCAGCAGCTTAAGTTCGAGCTCTGGGGCCAACGTCCTGACTTTC. The full variable domain, rest sourced from reference TRBV7-3 and TRBJ2-6, is GAGVSQTPSNKVTEKGKYVELRCDPISGHTALYWYRQSLGQGPEFLIYFQGTGAADDSGLPNDRFFAVRPEGSVSTLKIQRTERGDSAVYLCASSLSSSSGANVLTFGAGSRLTVL.

This clonotype was counted ten times or more. The chain recombines TRBV10-3 with TRBJ2-1, with 9 positions matching TRBD1. V lost 5 bases to trimming and J lost 7 bases; unmatched junction nucleotides: 9. The CDR3 totals 15 residues. Germline loops: CDR1 ENHRY, CDR2 SYGVKD. CDR3 coding DNA: TGTGCCATCAGTCAGGACAGGGGAGGCATAAATGAGCAGTTCTTC. Translation gives CAISQDRGGINEQFF.